This paragraph covers one T cell receptor (beta chain) sequence. No antigen is known for it. This sample was included in a study of response to subunit inactivated influenza vaccine. Points from the study as a whole: The authors proposed limited new T cell recruitment per seasonal influenza vaccination.

Per the germline V gene, CDR1 is MNHNS and CDR2 is SASEGT. This CDR3 has 13 amino acids. The germline V and J ends were trimmed by 6 bases and 2 bases, with 11 bases remaining between them. TCRdb re-derived calls from the RT-PCR reads in MiXCR, one entry per CDR3 protein. Of 500,000 to 600,000 distinct CDR3 sequences in the sample, 14% were seen once. The TCR originated in a man aged 45 to 65 who received an inactivated influenza vaccine. The chain employs TRBV6-1 and TRBJ2-7; no definite D call. The material sequenced was PBMCs from blood, taken approximately 12 days after vaccination. CDR3 amino acids: CASRFSTTYEQYF. CDR3 nucleotides: TGTGCCAGCAGGTTTAGTACCACCTACGAGCAGTACTTC.